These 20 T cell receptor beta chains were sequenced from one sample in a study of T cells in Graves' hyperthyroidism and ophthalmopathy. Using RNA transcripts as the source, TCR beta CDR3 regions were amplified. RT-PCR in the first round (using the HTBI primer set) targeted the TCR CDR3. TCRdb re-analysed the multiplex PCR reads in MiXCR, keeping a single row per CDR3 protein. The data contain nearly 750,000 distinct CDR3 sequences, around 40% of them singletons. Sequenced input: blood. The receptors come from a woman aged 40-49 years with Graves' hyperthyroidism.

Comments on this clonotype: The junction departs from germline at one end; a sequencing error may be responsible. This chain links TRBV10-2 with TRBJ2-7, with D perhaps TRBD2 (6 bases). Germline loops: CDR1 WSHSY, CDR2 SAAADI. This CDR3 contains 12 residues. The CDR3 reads CASSEKDYERYF. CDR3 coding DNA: TGCGCCAGCAGTGAAAAGGACTACGAGCGGTACTTC.

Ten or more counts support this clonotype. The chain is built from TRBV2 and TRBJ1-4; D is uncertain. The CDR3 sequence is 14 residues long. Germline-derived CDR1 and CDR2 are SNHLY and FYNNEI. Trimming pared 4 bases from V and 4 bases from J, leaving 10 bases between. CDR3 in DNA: TGTGCCAGCAGTGCTATGGGAGGTAATGAAAAACTGTTTTTT. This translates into CASSAMGGNEKLFF.

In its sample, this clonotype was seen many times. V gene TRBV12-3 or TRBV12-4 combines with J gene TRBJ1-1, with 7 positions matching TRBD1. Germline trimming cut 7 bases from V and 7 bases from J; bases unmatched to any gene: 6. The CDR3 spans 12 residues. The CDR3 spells CASTQQGREAFF. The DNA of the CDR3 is TGTGCCAGCACCCAACAGGGGCGTGAAGCTTTCTTT.

CDR3 DNA sequence: TGTGCCAGCAGTCGGCAAAGGGCAGAATATGGCTACACCTTC. It translates to CASSRQRAEYGYTF. The genes are TRBV28 and TRBJ1-2; D gene uncertain. The CDR3 length is 14 residues. Deletions cut 5 bases from V and 5 bases from J, with 15 bases between. From germline, CDR1 is MDHEN and CDR2 SYDVKM.

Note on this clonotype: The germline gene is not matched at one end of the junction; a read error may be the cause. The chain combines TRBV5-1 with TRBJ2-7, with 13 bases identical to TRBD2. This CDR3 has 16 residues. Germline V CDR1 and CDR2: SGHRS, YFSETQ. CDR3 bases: TGTGCCAGCAGCCCCCGGACTAGCGGGAGTGCCTACGAGCAGTACTTC. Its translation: CASSPRTSGSAYEQYF.

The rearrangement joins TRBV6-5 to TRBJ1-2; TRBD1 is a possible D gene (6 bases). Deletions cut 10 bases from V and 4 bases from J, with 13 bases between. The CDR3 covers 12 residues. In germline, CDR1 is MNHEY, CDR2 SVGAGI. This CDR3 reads CATQGGVYGYTF. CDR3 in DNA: TGTGCCACCCAAGGGGGGGTCTATGGCTACACCTTC.

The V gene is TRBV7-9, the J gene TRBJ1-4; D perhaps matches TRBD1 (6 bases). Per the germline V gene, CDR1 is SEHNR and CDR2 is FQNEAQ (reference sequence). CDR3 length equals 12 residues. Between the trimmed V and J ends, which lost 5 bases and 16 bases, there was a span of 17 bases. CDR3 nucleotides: TGTGCCAGCAGCAAACCAGGGGTTAGACCGTTTTTT. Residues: CASSKPGVRPFF.

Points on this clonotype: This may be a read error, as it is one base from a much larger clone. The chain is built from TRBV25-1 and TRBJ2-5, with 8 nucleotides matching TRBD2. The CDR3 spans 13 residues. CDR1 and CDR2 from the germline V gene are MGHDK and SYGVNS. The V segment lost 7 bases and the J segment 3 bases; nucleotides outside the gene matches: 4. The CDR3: CASILAGKETQYF. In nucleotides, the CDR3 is TGTGCCAGCATCTTAGCGGGGAAAGAGACCCAGTACTTC.

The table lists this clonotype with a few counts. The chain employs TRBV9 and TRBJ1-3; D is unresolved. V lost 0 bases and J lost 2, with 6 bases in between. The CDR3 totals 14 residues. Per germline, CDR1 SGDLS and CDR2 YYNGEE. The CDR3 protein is CASSVGGTGNTIYF. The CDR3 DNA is TGTGCCAGCAGCGTAGGAGGGACTGGAAACACCATATATTTT.

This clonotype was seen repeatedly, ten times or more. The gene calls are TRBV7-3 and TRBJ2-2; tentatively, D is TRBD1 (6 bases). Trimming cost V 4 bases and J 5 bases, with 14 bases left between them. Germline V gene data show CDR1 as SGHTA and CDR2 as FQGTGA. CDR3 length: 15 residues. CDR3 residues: CASSSRQVRTGELFF. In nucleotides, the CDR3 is TGTGCCAGCAGCTCCCGACAGGTCCGGACCGGGGAGCTGTTTTTT.

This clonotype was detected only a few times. The CDR3 loop is CASSLELRGTYEQYF. The CDR3 DNA sequence: TGTGCCAGCAGTTTAGAGTTAAGGGGAACCTACGAGCAGTACTTC. The chain joins TRBV12-3 or TRBV12-4 to TRBJ2-7; possibly TRBD1 for D (5 bases). Between the trimmed V and J ends, which lost 1 base and 2 bases, there was a span of 12 bases. The CDR3 totals 15 residues.

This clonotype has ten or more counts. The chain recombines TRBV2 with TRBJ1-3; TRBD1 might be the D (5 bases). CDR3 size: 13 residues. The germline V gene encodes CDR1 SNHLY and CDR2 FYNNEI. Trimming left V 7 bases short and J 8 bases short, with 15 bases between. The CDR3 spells CASNWQGLDTIYF. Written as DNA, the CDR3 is TGTGCCAGCAATTGGCAGGGTCTTGACACCATATATTTT.

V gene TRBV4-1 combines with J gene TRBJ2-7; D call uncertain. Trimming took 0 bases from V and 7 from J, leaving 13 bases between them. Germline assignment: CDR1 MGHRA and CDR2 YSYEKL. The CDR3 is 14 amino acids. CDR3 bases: TGCGCCAGCAGCCAAGATCGTACGGGTCAGGAGCAGTACTTC. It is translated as CASSQDRTGQEQYF.

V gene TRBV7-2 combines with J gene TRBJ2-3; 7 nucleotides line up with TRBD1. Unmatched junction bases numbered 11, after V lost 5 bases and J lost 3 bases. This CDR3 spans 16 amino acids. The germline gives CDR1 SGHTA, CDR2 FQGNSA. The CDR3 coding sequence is TGTGCCAGCAGCCTGGGACCCCTCAGGGGGACAGATACGCAGTATTTT. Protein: CASSLGPLRGTDTQYF.

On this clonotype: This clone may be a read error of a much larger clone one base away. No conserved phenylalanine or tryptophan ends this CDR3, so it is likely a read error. The CDR3 nucleotides are TGTGCCAGTAGCTCGGACCAGGACAGCTACGAGCAGTACCTC. Protein sequence: CASSSDQDSYEQYL. This chain links TRBV7-9 with TRBJ2-7, with D perhaps TRBD1 (6 bases). CDR3 length: 14 amino acids. Germline V CDR1 and CDR2: SEHNR, FQNEAQ (reference sequence).

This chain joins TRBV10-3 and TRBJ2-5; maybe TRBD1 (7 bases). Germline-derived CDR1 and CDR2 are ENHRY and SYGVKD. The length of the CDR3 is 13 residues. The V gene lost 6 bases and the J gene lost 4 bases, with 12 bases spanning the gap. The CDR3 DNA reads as TGTGCCATCAGCCGACAGGGAGGAGAGACCCAGTACTTC. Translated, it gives CAISRQGGETQYF.

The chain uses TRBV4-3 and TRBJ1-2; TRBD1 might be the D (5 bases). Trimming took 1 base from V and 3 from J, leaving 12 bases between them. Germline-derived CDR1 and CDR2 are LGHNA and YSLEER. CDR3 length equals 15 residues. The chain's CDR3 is CASSQGVGADYGYTF. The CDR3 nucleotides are TGCGCCAGCAGCCAAGGGGTAGGGGCAGACTATGGCTACACCTTC.

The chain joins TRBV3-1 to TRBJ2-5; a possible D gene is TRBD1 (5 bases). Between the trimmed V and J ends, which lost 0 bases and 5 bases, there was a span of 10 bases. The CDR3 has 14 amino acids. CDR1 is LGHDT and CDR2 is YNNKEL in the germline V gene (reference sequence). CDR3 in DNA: TGTGCCAGCAGCCAAGATTCAGGGTTGGAGACCCAGTACTTC. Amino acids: CASSQDSGLETQYF.

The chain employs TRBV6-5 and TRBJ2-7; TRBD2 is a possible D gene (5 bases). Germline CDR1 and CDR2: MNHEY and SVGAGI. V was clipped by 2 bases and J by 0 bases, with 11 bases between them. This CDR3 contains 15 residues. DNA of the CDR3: TGTGCCAGCAGTTACACGTTGGGAGCCTCCTACGAGCAGTACTTC. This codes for CASSYTLGASYEQYF.

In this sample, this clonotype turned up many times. CDR3 amino acids: CASSLGYTIYF. The CDR3 DNA sequence: TGCGCCAGCAGCTTGGGGTACACCATATATTTT. The chain joins TRBV5-1 to TRBJ1-3; D remains unclear. There are 11 residues in the CDR3. The germline CDR1 and CDR2 sequences are SGHRS and YFSETQ. V shed 0 bases and J shed 8 bases, with 3 bases lying between them. Drawing the rest from reference TRBV5-1 and TRBJ1-3, the complete variable domain is KAGVTQTPRYLIKTRGQQVTLSCSPISGHRSVSWYQQTPGQGLQFLFEYFSETQRNKGNFPGRFSGRQFSNSRSEMNVSTLELGDSALYLCASSLGYTIYFGEGSWLTVV.